The subject of this entry is one TCR beta chain. CDR1 is LGHNT and CDR2 is FRNRAP in the germline V gene. The CDR3 loop spans 15 amino acids. V was clipped by 1 base and J by 1 base, with 5 bases between them. The data were taken from a study of PD-1 blockade in classical Hodgkin lymphoma. Study-wide context: Every 2 weeks, patients got 3 mg/kg intravenous nivolumab.

Relapses following autologous stem cell transplantation were seen in all patients, with brentuximab vedotin exposure varying. Assay used: immunoSEQ multiplex PCR; TCRdb lists only in-frame clones, some missing. The table lists around 20,000 clones, 75% to 90% of them singletons. The specimen comprised peripheral blood mononuclear cells (PBMCs), sampled at baseline. The rearrangement links TRBV12-5 to TRBJ2-6; D is ambiguous. This receptor was obtained from a human donor with classical Hodgkin lymphoma. The CDR3 sequence is CASGLAVSGANVLTF. Written as DNA, the CDR3 is TGTGCTAGTGGTTTGGCGGTATCTGGGGCCAACGTCCTGACTTTC.